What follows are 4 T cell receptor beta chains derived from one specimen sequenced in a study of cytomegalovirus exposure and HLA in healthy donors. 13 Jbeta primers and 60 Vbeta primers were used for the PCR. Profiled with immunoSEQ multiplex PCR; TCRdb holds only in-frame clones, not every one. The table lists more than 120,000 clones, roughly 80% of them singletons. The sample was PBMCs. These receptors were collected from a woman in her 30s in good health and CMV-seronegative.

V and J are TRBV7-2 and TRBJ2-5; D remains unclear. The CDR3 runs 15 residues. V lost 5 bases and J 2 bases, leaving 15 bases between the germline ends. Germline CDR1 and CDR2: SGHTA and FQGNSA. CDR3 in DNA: TGTGCCAGCAGCCAACGAGAGATAGTACAAGAGACCCAGTACTTC. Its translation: CASSQREIVQETQYF.

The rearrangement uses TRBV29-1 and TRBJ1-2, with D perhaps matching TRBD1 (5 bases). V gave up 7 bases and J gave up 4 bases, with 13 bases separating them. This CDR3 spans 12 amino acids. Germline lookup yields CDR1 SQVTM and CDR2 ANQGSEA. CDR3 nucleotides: TGCAGCGCTTCGCTAAGGGGCTATGGCTACACCTTC. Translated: CSASLRGYGYTF. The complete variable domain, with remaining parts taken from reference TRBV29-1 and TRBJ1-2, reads SAVISQKPSRDICQRGTSLTIQCQVDSQVTMMFWYRQQPGQSLTLIATANQGSEATYESGFVIDKFPISRPNLTFSTLTVSNMSPEDSSIYLCSASLRGYGYTFGSGTRLTVV.

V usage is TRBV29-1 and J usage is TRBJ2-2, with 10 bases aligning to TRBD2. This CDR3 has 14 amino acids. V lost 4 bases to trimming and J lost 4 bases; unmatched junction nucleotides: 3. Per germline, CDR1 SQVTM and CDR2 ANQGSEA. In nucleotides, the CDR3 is TGCAGCGTTGGGACTAGCGGAGCCACCGGGGAGCTGTTTTTT. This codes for CSVGTSGATGELFF.

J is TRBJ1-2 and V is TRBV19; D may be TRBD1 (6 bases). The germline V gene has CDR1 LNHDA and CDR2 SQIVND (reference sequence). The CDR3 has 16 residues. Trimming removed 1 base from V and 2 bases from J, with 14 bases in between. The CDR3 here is CASSIGSWTENYGYTF. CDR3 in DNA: TGTGCCAGTAGTATAGGTTCTTGGACAGAAAACTATGGCTACACCTTC.